The 9 T cell receptor beta chains given below trace back to one sample, sequenced in a study of T cell repertoires in cytomegalovirus infection. Each CDR3 protein gets one entry after TCRdb re-called the reads with MiXCR. This table holds fewer than 400,000 distinct CDR3 sequences, around 18% found once. The source material was PBMCs. The receptors were sampled from a human donor in good health (CMV status not recorded). Some clones in this sample may be carry-over from other donors' samples.

The rearrangement links TRBV6-2 or TRBV6-3 to TRBJ1-6; a possible D gene is TRBD1 (5 bases). This CDR3 has 16 residues. The germline CDR1 and CDR2 sequences are MNHEY and SVGEGT. With 2 bases removed from V and 10 bases from J, the gap between germline ends came to 18 bases. This CDR3 reads CASSYLQGRVDSPLHF. CDR3 in DNA: TGTGCCAGCAGTTACCTGCAGGGCCGGGTGGACTCACCCCTCCACTTT.

CDR3 amino acids: CAISSGTGPPGTGELFF. DNA for the CDR3: TGTGCCATCAGCTCCGGGACAGGGCCCCCCGGGACCGGGGAGCTGTTTTTT. This rearrangement joins TRBV10-3 to TRBJ2-2, with 9 bases lining up with TRBD1. Germline assignment: CDR1 ENHRY and CDR2 SYGVKD. The CDR3 contains 17 residues. The trim removed 6 bases at V and 5 bases at J, leaving 13 bases unmatched.

This clonotype was observed at least ten times. The chain is built from TRBV7-2 and TRBJ2-5; TRBD2 matches at 12 bases. The CDR3 totals 15 residues. Looked up from germline, CDR1 is SGHTA and CDR2 is FQGNSA. After removal of 7 bases from V and 4 bases from J, the junction contained 7 bases not matched to a gene. The CDR3 reads CASNLAGGTTETQYF. The CDR3 DNA is TGTGCCAGCAACCTAGCGGGGGGGACCACAGAGACCCAGTACTTC.

The DNA for the CDR3 is TGTGCCAGCAGTCCCCGGGACAGGGTACAATATAGCAATCAGCCCCAGCATTTT. The encoded protein is CASSPRDRVQYSNQPQHF. The J gene is TRBJ1-5, the V gene TRBV6-6; TRBD1 matches at 9 bases. The CDR3 runs to 18 residues. V shed 5 bases and J 0 bases; nucleotides not matched to a gene: 11. Germline loops: CDR1 MNHNY, CDR2 SVGAGI (reference sequence).

This clonotype has just a few counts. J is TRBJ2-3 and V is TRBV15, with 16 bases aligning to TRBD2. CDR1 is LNHNV, CDR2 YYDKDF, per germline (reference sequence). This CDR3 is 18 amino acids long. J gave up 2 bases and V 1 base, and 3 bases lay outside the gene matches. The DNA of the CDR3 is TGTGCCACCAGCAGAGGCGGGACTAGCGGGGGGGCCACAGATACGCAGTATTTT. Amino acids: CATSRGGTSGGATDTQYF.

The V call is TRBV27, the J call TRBJ1-5; 9 bases are shared with TRBD1. J lost 7 bases, V lost 1 base, and 5 bases had no gene match. The V gene's germline CDR1 is MNHEY and CDR2 SMNVEV (reference sequence). The CDR3 is 15 residues long. CDR3 protein: CASSLYRGLGQPQHF. The CDR3 bases are TGTGCCAGCAGTTTATACAGGGGGCTCGGGCAGCCCCAGCATTTT.

J is TRBJ2-3 and V is TRBV7-8, with TRBD2 matching over 12 bases. CDR1 and CDR2 from the germline V gene are SGHVS and FQNEAQ. Losses at the gene ends were 3 bases for V and 2 bases for J; bases not matched to a gene: 9. The CDR3 covers 18 residues. This chain's CDR3 is CASSFGELAGGITDTQYF. CDR3 DNA sequence: TGTGCCAGCAGCTTTGGGGAGCTAGCGGGAGGGATCACAGATACGCAGTATTTT.

This clonotype was picked up a small number of times. The chain couples TRBV4-1 to TRBJ1-2; D is undetermined. The V and J ends lost 1 base and 2 bases respectively, with 8 bases between them. The CDR3 consists of 14 residues. The germline V gene encodes CDR1 MGHRA and CDR2 YSYEKL. This CDR3 is CASSQVVRNYGYTF. CDR3 in DNA: TGCGCCAGCAGCCAAGTAGTCAGAAACTATGGCTACACCTTC.

The chain has TRBV18 and TRBJ1-2, with D perhaps matching TRBD1 (5 bases). Looked up from germline, CDR1 is KGHSH and CDR2 is LQKENI. The V gene lost 3 bases and the J gene lost 0 bases, with 20 bases spanning the gap. The CDR3 loop spans 18 amino acids. The DNA for the CDR3 is TGTGCCAGCTCACCTTTGTCCGCAGTAGGGGCGACTAACTATGGCTACACCTTC. Amino acid sequence: CASSPLSAVGATNYGYTF. Full variable domain (rest looked up from reference TRBV18 and TRBJ1-2): NAGVMQNPRHLVRRRGQEARLRCSPMKGHSHVYWYRQLPEEGLKFMVYLQKENIIDESGMPKERFSAEFPKEGPSILRIQQVVRGDSAAYFCASSPLSAVGATNYGYTFGSGTRLTVV.